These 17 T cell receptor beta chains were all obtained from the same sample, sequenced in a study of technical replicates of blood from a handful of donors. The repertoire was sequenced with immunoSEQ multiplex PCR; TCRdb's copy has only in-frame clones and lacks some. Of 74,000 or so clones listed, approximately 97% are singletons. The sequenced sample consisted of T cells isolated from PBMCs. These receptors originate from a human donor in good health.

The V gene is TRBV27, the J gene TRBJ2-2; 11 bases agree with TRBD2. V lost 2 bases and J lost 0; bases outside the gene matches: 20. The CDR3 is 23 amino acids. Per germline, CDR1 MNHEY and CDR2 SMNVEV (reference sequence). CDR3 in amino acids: CASSLRAGAWTSGHNSNTGELFF. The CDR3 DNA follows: TGTGCCAGCAGTTTAAGGGCAGGCGCGTGGACTAGCGGGCATAACTCGAACACCGGGGAGCTGTTTTTT.

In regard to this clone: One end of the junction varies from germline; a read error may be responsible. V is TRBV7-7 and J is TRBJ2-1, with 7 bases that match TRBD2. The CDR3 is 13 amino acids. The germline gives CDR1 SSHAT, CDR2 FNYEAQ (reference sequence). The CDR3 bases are TGTGCTAGCAGCCCAAGCGGGGACAATGAGCAGTTCTTC. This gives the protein CASSPSGDNEQFF.

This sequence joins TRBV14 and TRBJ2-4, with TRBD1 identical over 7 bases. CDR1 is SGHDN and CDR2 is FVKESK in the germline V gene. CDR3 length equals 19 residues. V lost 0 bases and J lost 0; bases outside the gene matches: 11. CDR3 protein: CASSQDSDRAVVAKNIQYF. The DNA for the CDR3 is TGTGCCAGCAGCCAAGATTCCGACAGGGCGGTCGTAGCCAAAAACATTCAGTACTTC.

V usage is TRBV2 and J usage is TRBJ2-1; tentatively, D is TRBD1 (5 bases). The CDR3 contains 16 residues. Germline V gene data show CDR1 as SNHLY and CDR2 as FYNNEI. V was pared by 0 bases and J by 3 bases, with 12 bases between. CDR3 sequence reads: CASSEASGSYYNEQFF. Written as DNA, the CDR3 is TGTGCCAGCAGTGAAGCCTCAGGGTCATACTACAATGAGCAGTTCTTC.

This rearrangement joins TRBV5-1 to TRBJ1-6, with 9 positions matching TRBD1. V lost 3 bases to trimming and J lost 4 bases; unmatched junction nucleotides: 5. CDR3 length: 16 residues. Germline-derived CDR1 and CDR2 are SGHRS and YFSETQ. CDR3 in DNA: TGCGCCAGCAGCTCACAGGGACAGGGATATAATTCACCCCTCCACTTT. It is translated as CASSSQGQGYNSPLHF.

The chain's CDR3 is CASSMERGYGYTF. CDR3 DNA: TGTGCCAGTAGTATGGAGCGGGGCTATGGCTACACCTTC. This chain connects TRBV19 to TRBJ1-2, with D unclear. V lost 3 bases, J lost 4 bases, and 9 bases lay in between. Per germline, CDR1 LNHDA and CDR2 SQIVND (reference sequence). CDR3 length: 13 amino acids.

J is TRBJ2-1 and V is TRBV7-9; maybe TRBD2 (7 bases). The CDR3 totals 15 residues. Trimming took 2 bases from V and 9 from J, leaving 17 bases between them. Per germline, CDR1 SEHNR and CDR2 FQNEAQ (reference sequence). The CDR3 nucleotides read TGTGCCAGCAGCTTATGGGGGGGCCGCGGGGGTGAGCAGTTCTTC. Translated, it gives CASSLWGGRGGEQFF.

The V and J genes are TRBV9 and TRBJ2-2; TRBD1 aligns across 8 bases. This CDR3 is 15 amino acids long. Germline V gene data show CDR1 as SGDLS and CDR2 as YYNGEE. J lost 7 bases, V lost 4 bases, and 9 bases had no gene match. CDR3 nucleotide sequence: TGTGCCAGCAGCCCAAACCCAGGGGGCTACGGGGAGCTGTTTTTT. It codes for CASSPNPGGYGELFF.

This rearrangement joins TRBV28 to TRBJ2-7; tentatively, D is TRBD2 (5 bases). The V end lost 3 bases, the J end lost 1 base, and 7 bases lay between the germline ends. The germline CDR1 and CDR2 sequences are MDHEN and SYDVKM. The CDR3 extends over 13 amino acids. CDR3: CASSFRDSYEQYF. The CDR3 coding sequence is TGTGCCAGCAGTTTCCGGGATTCCTACGAGCAGTACTTC. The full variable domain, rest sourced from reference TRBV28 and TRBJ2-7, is DVKVTQSSRYLVKRTGEKVFLECVQDMDHENMFWYRQDPGLGLRLIYFSYDVKMKEKGDIPEGYSVSREKKERFSLILESASTNQTSMYLCASSFRDSYEQYFGPGTRLTVT.

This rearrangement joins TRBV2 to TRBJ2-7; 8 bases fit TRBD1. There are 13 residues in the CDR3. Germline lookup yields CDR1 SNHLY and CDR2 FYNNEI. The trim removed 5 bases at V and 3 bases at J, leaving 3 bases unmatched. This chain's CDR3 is CASSPGTGYEQYF. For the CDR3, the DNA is TGTGCCAGCAGTCCTGGGACAGGCTACGAGCAGTACTTC.

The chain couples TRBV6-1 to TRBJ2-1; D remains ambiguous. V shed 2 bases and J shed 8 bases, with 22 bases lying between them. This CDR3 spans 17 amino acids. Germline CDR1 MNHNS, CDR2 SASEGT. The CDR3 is CASSEYPLENLLDEQFF. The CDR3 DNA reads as TGTGCCAGCAGTGAATATCCCTTAGAAAACCTACTCGATGAGCAGTTCTTC.

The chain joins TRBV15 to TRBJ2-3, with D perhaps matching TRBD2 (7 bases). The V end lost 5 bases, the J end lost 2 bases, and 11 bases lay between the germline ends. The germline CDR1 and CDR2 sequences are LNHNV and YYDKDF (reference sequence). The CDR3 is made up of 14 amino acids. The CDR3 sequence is CATSGGALTDTQYF. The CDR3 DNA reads TGTGCCACCAGCGGGGGGGCGCTCACAGATACGCAGTATTTT.

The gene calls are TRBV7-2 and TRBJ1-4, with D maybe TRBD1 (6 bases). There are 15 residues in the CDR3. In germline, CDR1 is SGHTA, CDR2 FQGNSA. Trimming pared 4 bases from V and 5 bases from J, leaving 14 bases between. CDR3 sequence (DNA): TGTGCCAGCAGCTCCCGACAGGTGCAAAATGAAAAACTGTTTTTT. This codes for CASSSRQVQNEKLFF.

The CDR3 DNA is TGTGCCAGCAGTCCTACAGGCCACCCAGGAGAGACCCAGTACTTC. Encoded protein: CASSPTGHPGETQYF. V gene TRBV28 combines with J gene TRBJ2-5; D possibly corresponds to TRBD1 (5 bases). V was pared by 5 bases and J by 4 bases, with 17 bases between. In germline, CDR1 is MDHEN, CDR2 SYDVKM. The length of the CDR3 is 15 residues.

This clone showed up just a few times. CDR3 region: CAWSELMNTEAFF. The CDR3 DNA reads TGTGCCTGGAGTGAACTGATGAACACTGAAGCTTTCTTT. V and J are TRBV30 and TRBJ1-1; no definite D call. This CDR3 is built from 13 residues. CDR1 and CDR2 (germline): GTSNPN, SVGIG (reference sequence). Trimming left V 1 base short and J 0 bases short, with 6 bases between.

CDR3 protein: CASSPIQGSSGNTIYF. DNA of the CDR3: TGCGCCAGCAGCCCTATACAGGGGAGCTCTGGAAACACCATATATTTT. The rearrangement uses TRBV4-1 and TRBJ1-3; TRBD1 matches at 7 bases. With 4 bases clipped from V and 0 bases from J, the junction kept 6 bases outside the gene matches. Germline V CDR1 and CDR2: MGHRA, YSYEKL. This CDR3 has 16 amino acids.

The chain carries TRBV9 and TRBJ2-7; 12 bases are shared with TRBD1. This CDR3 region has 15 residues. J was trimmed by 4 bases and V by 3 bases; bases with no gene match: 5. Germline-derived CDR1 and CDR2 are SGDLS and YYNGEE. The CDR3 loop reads CASSEGQGAAYEQYF. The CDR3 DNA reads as TGTGCCAGCAGCGAGGGACAGGGGGCCGCATACGAGCAGTACTTC.